The 26 T cell receptor beta chains in this list originate from one sample, sequenced in a study of cytomegalovirus exposure and HLA in healthy donors. Primers: 60 Vbeta forward and 13 Jbeta reverse. Assay used: immunoSEQ multiplex PCR; TCRdb lists only in-frame clones, some missing. The table includes 100,000 or so clones, over 65% detected once. The specimen was PBMCs. Receptors were obtained from a human donor in good health.

V is TRBV4-3 and J is TRBJ1-1; TRBD1 aligns across 8 bases. Germline trimming cut 1 base from V and 11 bases from J; bases unmatched to any gene: 12. Germline assignment: CDR1 LGHNA and CDR2 YSLEER. The CDR3 consists of 15 residues. The CDR3 sequence: CASSQGAGGVGRAFF. The CDR3 region has the DNA TGCGCCAGCAGCCAAGGGGCAGGGGGCGTGGGAAGGGCTTTCTTT.

The chain recombines TRBV27 with TRBJ2-1; 7 bases align to TRBD1. The germline V gene encodes CDR1 MNHEY and CDR2 SMNVEV (reference sequence). V dropped 1 base and J dropped 7; count of bases not matched to a gene: 1. The CDR3 loop spans 13 amino acids. The CDR3 DNA sequence: TGTGCCAGCAGTTTATGCAGGGGGAATGAGCAGTTCTTC. It is translated as CASSLCRGNEQFF.

This rearrangement joins TRBV9 to TRBJ2-7, with no clear D. This CDR3 region has 17 residues. V lost 0 bases and J 2 bases, leaving 18 bases between the germline ends. Per the germline V gene, CDR1 is SGDLS and CDR2 is YYNGEE. This chain's CDR3 is CASSVDYRVRSTYEQYF. The CDR3 DNA reads TGTGCCAGCAGCGTAGACTACCGAGTTAGATCCACCTACGAGCAGTACTTC.

V usage is TRBV5-1 and J usage is TRBJ1-2; 7 bases are shared with TRBD1. Germline loops: CDR1 SGHRS, CDR2 YFSETQ. The CDR3 is 17 amino acids. V lost 0 bases and J lost 6; bases outside the gene matches: 14. In DNA, the CDR3 is TGCGCCAGCAGCTTGGGATGGACCCGGGACAGCAATAATGGCTACACCTTC. It specifies CASSLGWTRDSNNGYTF.

The CDR3 DNA reads TGCGCCAGCAGCCAAGAGTCCCACCGGGACAGGGCCTACGAGCAGTACTTC. This gives the protein CASSQESHRDRAYEQYF. The chain recombines TRBV4-1 with TRBJ2-7; the match to TRBD1 covers 9 bases. The germline V gene has CDR1 MGHRA and CDR2 YSYEKL. With V trimmed by 0 bases and J by 2 bases, 8 bases remained unmatched. This CDR3 is 17 amino acids long.

The V and J genes are TRBV27 and TRBJ1-1; the D gene is possibly TRBD1 (5 bases). Trimming pared 5 bases from V and 4 bases from J, leaving 11 bases between. The CDR3 contains 13 residues. Germline assignment: CDR1 MNHEY and CDR2 SMNVEV (reference sequence). The CDR3 is CASSPGGSTEAFF. The CDR3 DNA reads as TGTGCCAGCAGTCCCGGGGGTAGCACTGAAGCTTTCTTT.

This rearrangement joins TRBV15 to TRBJ1-6; a possible D gene is TRBD1 (5 bases). The V end lost 5 bases, the J end lost 7 bases, and 15 bases lay between the germline ends. The germline V gene encodes CDR1 LNHNV and CDR2 YYDKDF (reference sequence). This CDR3 has 15 amino acids. The CDR3 DNA is TGTGCCACCAGCGGGGGGGGAGTAGGGAATTCACCCCTCCACTTT. Protein: CATSGGGVGNSPLHF.

The chain carries TRBV5-6 and TRBJ2-5, with TRBD2 as a possible D gene (5 bases). The J call is doubtful: the DNA matches TRBJ2-7 better. This CDR3 is built from 14 residues. Per the germline V gene, CDR1 is SGHDT and CDR2 is YYEEEE. DNA for the CDR3: TGTGCCAGCAGCTCGGGGAACAGCTACTACGAGCAGTACTTC. Residues: CASSSGNSYYEQYF.

The rearrangement joins TRBV10-1 to TRBJ2-5; TRBD2 matches 9 bases. This CDR3 is built from 16 residues. Germline CDR1 is WNHNN and CDR2 is SYGVQD (reference sequence). With V trimmed by 3 bases and J by 5 bases, 10 bases remained unmatched. CDR3 sequence reads: CASSDHSGRSWETQYF. The CDR3 DNA follows: TGCGCCAGCAGTGACCATAGCGGGAGAAGCTGGGAGACCCAGTACTTC.

The chain combines TRBV11-2 with TRBJ2-2; 9 nucleotides match TRBD2. Germline CDR1 reads SGHAT; CDR2 reads FQNNGV. The junction had 2 bases not matched to a gene; V was cut back by 2 bases and J by 4 bases. The CDR3 consists of 15 residues. CDR3 bases: TGTGCCAGCAGCTTAAAAGCGGGGGGCACCGGGGAGCTGTTTTTT. Translation gives CASSLKAGGTGELFF.

The V gene is TRBV28, the J gene TRBJ1-2; 10 nucleotides agree with TRBD1. The germline V gene encodes CDR1 MDHEN and CDR2 SYDVKM. The CDR3 has 12 residues. The J segment lost 7 bases and the V segment lost 6 bases, leaving 2 bases of the junction unmatched. CDR3 nucleotide sequence: TGTGCCAGCAGGACAGGGGGCGGTGGCTACACCTTC. Amino acids: CASRTGGGGYTF.

The V and J genes are TRBV5-1 and TRBJ1-2; 8 bases line up with TRBD1. CDR3 length equals 14 residues. J was trimmed by 7 bases and V by 3 bases; bases with no gene match: 8. Germline loops: CDR1 SGHRS, CDR2 YFSETQ. The CDR3 reads CASSSLDRGSGYTF. CDR3 DNA sequence: TGCGCCAGCAGCTCCCTAGACAGGGGTAGTGGCTACACCTTC.

This chain uses TRBV27 with TRBJ2-7, with 7 bases matching TRBD1. The CDR3 sequence is 15 residues long. The trim removed 5 bases at V and 2 bases at J, leaving 9 bases unmatched. CDR1 and CDR2 (germline): MNHEY, SMNVEV (reference sequence). CDR3 sequence: CASSPARTGPYEQYF. DNA for the CDR3: TGTGCCAGCAGTCCCGCAAGGACAGGCCCCTACGAGCAGTACTTC.

This clone showed up just a few times. V usage is TRBV6-1 and J usage is TRBJ1-1; tentatively, D is TRBD1 (5 bases). V was shortened by 3 bases and J by 1 base, with 6 bases between the two germline ends. CDR3 length: 13 residues. In germline, CDR1 is MNHNS, CDR2 SASEGT. The CDR3 DNA reads TGTGCCAGCAGTGATACAGGGAACACTGAAGCTTTCTTT. Protein sequence: CASSDTGNTEAFF.

The chain carries TRBV5-1 and TRBJ1-1, with 11 bases that match TRBD1. This CDR3 region has 16 residues. V was pared by 0 bases and J by 4 bases, with 5 bases of the junction left unmatched. Germline lookup yields CDR1 SGHRS and CDR2 YFSETQ. The CDR3 region is CASSLGSGQGGTEAFF. Written as DNA, the CDR3 is TGCGCCAGCAGCTTGGGGTCGGGACAGGGGGGCACTGAAGCTTTCTTT.

This clone has a handful of counts. This chain connects TRBV27 to TRBJ2-5, with D uncertain. Judging by the DNA end, TRBJ2-7 fits better; the J call may be wrong. The CDR3 sequence is 13 residues long. Germline V gives CDR1 MNHEY, CDR2 SMNVEV (reference sequence). The CDR3 coding sequence is TGTGCCAGCAGTACCGCCTTTTCCTACGAGCAGTACTTC. It codes for CASSTAFSYEQYF.

The chain has TRBV5-1 and TRBJ2-5; 7 positions agree with TRBD2. This CDR3 is built from 14 residues. Germline CDR1 SGHRS, CDR2 YFSETQ. J lost 2 bases, V lost 0 bases, and 1 base had no gene match. CDR3 sequence: CASSLAGGQETQYF. The CDR3 DNA sequence: TGCGCCAGCAGCTTGGCGGGAGGTCAAGAGACCCAGTACTTC.

The chain has TRBV9 and TRBJ1-2, with 7 bases identical to TRBD1. This CDR3 contains 13 residues. Germline trimming cut 4 bases from V and 5 bases from J; bases unmatched to any gene: 5. Looked up from germline, CDR1 is SGDLS and CDR2 is YYNGEE. The DNA of the CDR3 is TGTGCCAGCAGCACGGGACAGCAATATGGCTACACCTTC. This sequence encodes CASSTGQQYGYTF. The variable domain in full, completed from reference TRBV9 and TRBJ1-2, reads DSGVTQTPKHLITATGQRVTLRCSPRSGDLSVYWYQQSLDQGLQFLIQYYNGEERAKGNILERFSAQQFPDLHSELNLSSLELGDSALYFCASSTGQQYGYTFGSGTRLTVV.

The chain employs TRBV15 and TRBJ2-7, with 10 nucleotides matching TRBD1. The CDR3 covers 15 residues. Looked up from germline, CDR1 is LNHNV and CDR2 is YYDKDF (reference sequence). V lost 3 bases, J lost 4 bases, and 6 bases stayed unmatched. The CDR3 spells CATSSRTGGSYEQYF. CDR3 nucleotides: TGTGCCACCAGCAGCCGGACAGGGGGTTCGTACGAGCAGTACTTC.

This chain's CDR3 is CASSIGGATYEQYF. CDR3 sequence (DNA): TGTGCCAGTAGTATTGGCGGAGCTACCTACGAGCAGTACTTC. The gene calls are TRBV19 and TRBJ2-7; D unclear. Trimming stripped 3 bases from V and 2 bases from J, with 11 bases between. The CDR3 sequence is 14 residues long. Germline V gives CDR1 LNHDA, CDR2 SQIVND (reference sequence).

The rearrangement joins TRBV18 to TRBJ2-7, with 10 bases that match TRBD1. The CDR3 totals 16 residues. Germline values: CDR1 KGHSH, CDR2 LQKENI. Trimming at V came to 3 bases and at J to 3 bases, leaving 8 bases not matched to a gene. The CDR3: CASSPGGTGDGYEQYF. CDR3 DNA: TGTGCCAGCTCACCGGGGGGGACAGGGGACGGCTACGAGCAGTACTTC.

The chain joins TRBV27 to TRBJ2-4, with D maybe TRBD1 (6 bases). The CDR3 is made up of 14 amino acids. The V end lost 6 bases, the J end lost 8 bases, and 17 bases lay between the germline ends. CDR1 is MNHEY, CDR2 SMNVEV, per germline (reference sequence). The CDR3 reads CASSPQGIGDIQYF. The CDR3 bases are TGTGCCAGCAGCCCACAGGGCATTGGGGACATTCAGTACTTC.

The chain links TRBV5-4 to TRBJ2-2; a weak D match, TRBD1 (6 bases). This CDR3 is built from 16 residues. Deletions cut 1 base from V and 0 bases from J, with 10 bases between. The germline CDR1 and CDR2 sequences are SGHNT and YYREEE (reference sequence). CDR3 sequence: CASSLTGPPNTGELFF. The CDR3 DNA reads TGTGCCAGCAGCTTGACAGGGCCCCCGAACACCGGGGAGCTGTTTTTT. The full variable domain, its missing parts supplied by reference TRBV5-4 and TRBJ2-2, is ETGVTQSPTHLIKTRGQQVTLRCSSQSGHNTVSWYQQALGQGPQFIFQYYREEENGRGNFPPRFSGLQFPNYSSELNVNALELDDSALYLCASSLTGPPNTGELFFGEGSRLTVL.

The chain uses TRBV18 and TRBJ2-1, with TRBD1 identical over 9 bases. Germline lookup yields CDR1 KGHSH and CDR2 LQKENI. The J segment lost 8 bases and the V segment lost 4 bases, leaving 6 bases of the junction unmatched. The CDR3 extends over 14 amino acids. Here the CDR3 DNA reads TGTGCCAGCTCACACCGGGACAGGGTGGATGAGCAGTTCTTC. The encoded protein is CASSHRDRVDEQFF.

The rearrangement links TRBV27 to TRBJ2-1; 14 bases match TRBD2. The V gene's germline CDR1 is MNHEY and CDR2 SMNVEV (reference sequence). This CDR3 contains 15 residues. With 6 bases clipped from V and 7 bases from J, the junction kept 5 bases outside the gene matches. CDR3 residues: CASRTRTSGGNEQFF. CDR3 DNA sequence: TGTGCCAGCAGGACCCGGACTAGCGGGGGGAATGAGCAGTTCTTC.

This clone was counted only a few times. J is TRBJ2-7 and V is TRBV25-1; maybe TRBD2 (6 bases). The CDR3 contains 16 residues. V lost 1 base and J 1 base, leaving 14 bases between the germline ends. Germline-derived CDR1 and CDR2 are MGHDK and SYGVNS. CDR3 residues: CASSESGDSESYEQYF. DNA of the CDR3: TGTGCCAGCAGTGAATCGGGAGACAGTGAGTCCTACGAGCAGTACTTC.